The 15 T cell receptor beta chains given below trace back to one sample, sequenced in a study of T cell responses to AZD1222 COVID-19 vaccine. Profiling relied on immunoSEQ multiplex PCR, and the TCRdb table lists in-frame clones only, not all of them. The sample consists of approximately 80,000 clones, approximately 85% of them appearing once. The sample consisted of peripheral blood, taken 28 days after the second AZD1222 dose. These receptor sequences come from an adult who received the AZD1222 COVID-19 vaccine.

The rearrangement uses TRBV2 and TRBJ2-7; no clear D. The CDR3 is 9 residues long. Trimming took 2 bases from V and 10 from J, leaving 3 bases between them. Per germline, CDR1 SNHLY and CDR2 FYNNEI. CDR3: CASSENQYF. CDR3 DNA sequence: TGTGCCAGCAGTGAAAACCAGTACTTC.

This chain joins TRBV6-1 and TRBJ2-1, with no clear D. The V end lost 1 base, the J end lost 1 base, and 11 bases lay between the germline ends. Germline CDR1 and CDR2: MNHNS and SASEGT. CDR3 size: 16 residues. The CDR3, as DNA: TGTGCCAGCAGTGAAGAGTTTAAGACATCCTACAATGAGCAGTTCTTC. It translates to CASSEEFKTSYNEQFF.

This clone was recorded only once. This chain joins TRBV5-1 and TRBJ2-3; the match to TRBD2 covers 9 bases. Germline lookup yields CDR1 SGHRS and CDR2 YFSETQ. There are 15 residues in the CDR3. The V gene end was trimmed by 5 bases and the J gene end by 2 bases; junction bases not matched to a gene: 6. The CDR3 sequence: CASREGLAYTDTQYF. The CDR3 nucleotides are TGCGCCAGCAGGGAGGGACTAGCTTACACAGATACGCAGTATTTT.

The V and J genes are TRBV10-1 and TRBJ2-7; possibly TRBD1 for D (6 bases). Trimming cost V 10 bases and J 1 base, with 23 bases left between them. This CDR3 has 16 amino acids. Germline V gene data show CDR1 as WNHNN and CDR2 as SYGVQD (reference sequence). CDR3 sequence: CATRNPLGGRSYEQYF. The CDR3 DNA sequence: TGCGCCACCAGGAATCCTCTTGGGGGCAGATCCTACGAGCAGTACTTC.

The V gene is TRBV10-2, the J gene TRBJ2-5; a weak D match, TRBD2 (5 bases). Germline values: CDR1 WSHSY, CDR2 SAAADI. The V and J ends lost 2 bases and 5 bases respectively, with 9 bases between them. CDR3 size: 13 residues. This chain's CDR3 is CASSEASWETQYF. The CDR3 DNA is TGCGCCAGCAGTGAGGCTAGCTGGGAGACCCAGTACTTC.

This clone has just a few counts. The V gene is TRBV4-2, the J gene TRBJ2-1, with 9 bases aligning to TRBD2. This CDR3 is built from 17 residues. V gave up 0 bases and J gave up 7 bases; unmatched junction bases: 10. Germline assignment: CDR1 LGHNA and CDR2 YNFKEQ. CDR3 sequence: CASSQDLLAGVGNEQFF. In nucleotides, the CDR3 is TGTGCCAGCAGCCAAGATCTTTTAGCGGGGGTTGGGAATGAGCAGTTCTTC.

This clone has more than one count but fewer than ten. This rearrangement joins TRBV30 to TRBJ2-3, with D possibly matching TRBD2 (6 bases). Trimming stripped 7 bases from V and 4 bases from J, with 12 bases between. CDR1 GTSNPN and CDR2 SVGIG come from the germline V gene (reference sequence). This CDR3 comprises 12 residues. This CDR3 reads CALGGGPDTQYF. The CDR3, as DNA: TGTGCCTTGGGAGGAGGCCCAGATACGCAGTATTTT. Based on the CDR3 plus reference TRBV30 and TRBJ2-3, the full variable domain is SQTIHQWPATLVQPVGSPLSLECTVEGTSNPNLYWYRQAAGRGLQLLFYSVGIGQISSEVPQNLSASRPQDRQFILSSKKLLLSDSGFYLCALGGGPDTQYFGPGTRLTVL.

V usage is TRBV19 and J usage is TRBJ2-1; D might be TRBD2 (6 bases). Trimming removed 9 bases at V and 4 bases at J, with 13 bases between. Germline loops: CDR1 LNHDA, CDR2 SQIVND (reference sequence). This CDR3 spans 13 amino acids. CDR3 sequence: CASRLGTYNEQFF. The CDR3 DNA follows: TGTGCCAGCCGATTGGGGACTTACAATGAGCAGTTCTTC. Together with reference TRBV19 and TRBJ2-1, the CDR3 gives the full variable domain: DGGITQSPKYLFRKEGQNVTLSCEQNLNHDAMYWYRQDPGQGLRLIYYSQIVNDFQKGDIAEGYSVSREKKESFPLTVTSAQKNPTAFYLCASRLGTYNEQFFGPGTRLTVL.

This rearrangement joins TRBV5-1 to TRBJ1-2; D is possibly TRBD1 (5 bases). V was pared by 4 bases and J by 0 bases, with 13 bases between. The length of the CDR3 is 15 residues. CDR1 SGHRS and CDR2 YFSETQ come from the germline V gene. CDR3 nucleotides: TGCGCCAGCAGCACCCTGGGACCAACTAACTATGGCTACACCTTC. Translation gives CASSTLGPTNYGYTF.

This chain uses TRBV6-6 with TRBJ2-1, with D maybe TRBD2 (5 bases). Germline V lookup: CDR1 MNHNY, CDR2 SVGAGI (reference sequence). CDR3 size: 14 residues. The V end was cut by 5 bases, the J end by 8 bases, with 16 bases between. CDR3 protein: CASSQGKRAHEQFF. DNA for the CDR3: TGTGCCAGCAGTCAAGGAAAGAGGGCGCATGAGCAGTTCTTC.

This chain joins TRBV4-1 and TRBJ2-3, with D uncertain. This CDR3 is built from 16 residues. Germline CDR1 and CDR2: MGHRA and YSYEKL. Trimming cost V 0 bases and J 2 bases, with 12 bases left between them. The CDR3 DNA sequence: TGCGCCAGCAGCCAAGATGGCCGGTTCTTCACAGATACGCAGTATTTT. Translated, it gives CASSQDGRFFTDTQYF.

The chain carries TRBV6-1 and TRBJ2-1, with 11 positions matching TRBD2. V was clipped by 3 bases and J by 4 bases; unmatched bases: 11. The CDR3 covers 18 residues. Looked up from germline, CDR1 is MNHNS and CDR2 is SASEGT. CDR3 sequence: CASSDAGGTSGLYNEQFF. DNA for the CDR3: TGTGCCAGCAGTGACGCAGGTGGGACTAGCGGACTTTACAATGAGCAGTTCTTC.

V and J are TRBV3-1 (or the pseudogene TRBV3-2) and TRBJ1-3; 8 bases agree with TRBD1. The CDR3 runs 16 residues. With 0 bases clipped from V and 3 bases from J, the junction kept 4 bases outside the gene matches. Germline values: CDR1 LGHDT, CDR2 YNNKEL (reference sequence). The CDR3, as DNA: TGTGCCAGCAGCCAAGATGACAGGGGTGATGGAAACACCATATATTTT. Protein: CASSQDDRGDGNTIYF.

The rearrangement links TRBV7-9 to TRBJ1-1; D gene uncertain. The CDR3 sequence is 13 residues long. V was trimmed by 7 bases and J by 1 base, leaving 10 bases between them. In germline, CDR1 is SEHNR, CDR2 FQNEAQ (reference sequence). The CDR3 region has the DNA TGTGCCAGCACCGACCCTCGGAACACTGAAGCTTTCTTT. This translates into CASTDPRNTEAFF.

Note on this clone: The junction and the germline gene differ at one end; a read error may be behind it. The rearrangement joins TRBV2 to TRBJ2-1; 10 bases fit TRBD1. Germline V gene sequence: CDR1 SNHLY, CDR2 FYNNEI. This CDR3 is built from 11 residues. CDR3 DNA sequence: TGTGCCAGCAGTGGACGGGGGACAGGGGTCTTC. This translates into CASSGRGTGVF.